This T cell receptor beta chain originates from a study of cytomegalovirus exposure and HLA in healthy donors. Notes on the study in general: In a later analysis, most CMV-associated TCR beta chains appeared HLA-restricted. Per a later analysis, HLA-associated TCR beta chains showed more clonal expansion than other, equally common TCR beta chains. Follow-up analysis later connected one missense variant in DCLRE1C with trimming of TCR beta V- and J-genes.

This clone was seen just once. The antigen is unknown. V was shortened by 2 bases and J by 7 bases, with 8 bases between the two germline ends. Per germline, CDR1 SNHLY and CDR2 FYNNEI. CDR3 size: 13 residues. The primer mix had 60 Vbeta and 13 Jbeta primers. Method: immunoSEQ multiplex PCR; TCRdb's copy keeps in-frame clones and lacks some. The sample yields around 130,000 clones, roughly 90% seen once. Among the donors, all were healthy bone marrow donors. The sample taken for sequencing was PBMCs. The sequence came from a middle-aged woman in good health and CMV-seronegative. This chain connects TRBV2 to TRBJ2-2; D unclear. CDR3 sequence (DNA): TGTGCCAGCAGTGAACCGGGTAACGGGGAGCTGTTTTTT. This encodes CASSEPGNGELFF.